These T cell receptor beta chains were read from a single sample in a study of cytomegalovirus exposure and HLA in healthy donors. Sequencing used immunoSEQ multiplex PCR; TCRdb keeps in-frame clones, though not all of them. Of more than 150,000 clones listed, approximately 80% were seen once; the top ten hold around 1.4%. The source material was PBMCs. These receptor sequences come from a male donor in good health and CMV-seronegative. The CDR3 runs from the conserved cysteine through the conserved F or W. A D gene is named only where the DNA matches it firmly. Clone size appears in some rows only: once, few, many, or a class for an expanded clone.

v_call	j_call	cdr3_length	d_call	clone_size	cdr3_aa	cdr3_nt
TRBV12-5	TRBJ2-7	16	TRBD1	.	CASGLAAGTGTYEQYF	TGTGCTAGTGGTTTGGCTGCCGGGACAGGTACCTACGAGCAGTACTTC
TRBV5-6	TRBJ2-3	16	TRBD2	few	CASSEGTSGRGDTQYF	TGTGCCAGCAGCGAAGGGACTAGCGGGAGGGGAGATACGCAGTATTTT
TRBV5-4	TRBJ2-1	12	.	.	CASSLASNEQFF	TGTGCCAGCAGCTTGGCGAGCAATGAGCAGTTCTTC
TRBV30	TRBJ1-5	15	.	.	CAWGTGLSSNQPQHF	TGTGCCTGGGGAACAGGCTTGTCTAGCAATCAGCCCCAGCATTTT
TRBV19	TRBJ2-7	14	TRBD1	.	CASSRPGTGDEQYF	TGTGCCAGTAGTCGGCCCGGGACAGGGGACGAGCAGTACTTC
TRBV16	TRBJ1-2	14	.	.	CASSRGSGTNGYTF	TGTGCCAGCAGCCGGGGCTCTGGGACAAACGGCTACACCTTC
TRBV30	TRBJ2-2	13	.	.	CAFTTRNTGELFF	TGTGCCTTTACCACCAGGAACACCGGGGAGCTGTTTTTT
TRBV2	TRBJ2-7	13	.	.	CASSPNGIYEQYF	TGTGCCAGCAGTCCGAACGGGATCTACGAGCAGTACTTC
TRBV7-7	TRBJ2-2	16	TRBD1	.	CASSRSGTGGTGELFF	TGTGCTAGCAGCCGATCCGGAACAGGGGGGACCGGGGAGCTGTTTTTT
TRBV7-8	TRBJ1-5	15	TRBD1	.	CASSLVGTVNQPQHF	TGTGCCAGCAGCTTAGTCGGGACAGTTAATCAGCCCCAGCATTTT
TRBV28	TRBJ2-7	11	.	.	CASSLRYEQYF	TGTGCCAGCAGTTTACGTTACGAGCAGTACTTC
TRBV27	TRBJ1-2	13	.	.	CASSSGLGYGYTF	TGTGCCAGCAGTTCTGGGCTCGGCTATGGCTACACCTTC
TRBV6-5	TRBJ2-4	14	.	.	CASSLRGGKNIQYF	TGTGCCAGCAGTTTGAGGGGGGGCAAAAACATTCAGTACTTC
TRBV9	TRBJ1-1	16	.	.	CASSVVPRQEGTEAFF	TGTGCCAGCAGCGTAGTTCCTCGGCAGGAGGGAACTGAAGCTTTCTTT
TRBV28	TRBJ2-3	16	TRBD2	.	CASKGLAGGPPDTQYF	TGTGCCTCAAAGGGACTAGCGGGAGGGCCCCCAGATACGCAGTATTTT
TRBV7-8	TRBJ1-4	15	.	.	CASSLVTRTNEKLFF	TGTGCCAGCAGCTTAGTAACCAGAACTAATGAAAAACTGTTTTTT
TRBV4-3	TRBJ1-6	14	TRBD1	.	CASSHGDRDSPLHF	TGCGCCAGCAGCCATGGGGACAGAGATTCACCCCTCCACTTT
TRBV5-6	TRBJ2-2	14	.	.	CASSLLWSTGELFF	TGTGCCAGCAGCTTGCTCTGGAGCACCGGGGAGCTGTTTTTT
TRBV29-1	TRBJ1-1	12	.	.	CSVDVGSTEAFF	TGCAGCGTTGACGTGGGCTCCACTGAAGCTTTCTTT
TRBV5-4	TRBJ1-1	13	.	.	CASSALGGSEAFF	TGTGCCAGCAGCGCGTTAGGGGGTTCTGAAGCTTTCTTT
TRBV5-1	TRBJ2-3	13	.	.	CASTLSSTDTQYF	TGCGCCAGCACCCTTAGTAGCACAGATACGCAGTATTTT
TRBV27	TRBJ1-2	13	.	once	CASSLSEDYGCTF	TGTGCCAGCAGTTTATCGGAAGACTATGGCTGCACCTTC
TRBV28	TRBJ1-4	14	TRBD1	.	CASSLDRRNEKLFF	TGTGCCAGCAGTCTGGACAGGCGGAATGAAAAACTGTTTTTT
TRBV19	TRBJ2-3	15	.	.	CASSSSGSSTDTQYF	TGTGCCAGTAGTTCCTCAGGGTCTAGCACAGATACGCAGTATTTT
TRBV18	TRBJ2-3	15	.	.	CASSPQAGYTDTQYF	TGTGCCAGCTCACCACAGGCGGGGTACACAGATACGCAGTATTTT
TRBV21-1	TRBJ1-1	14	.	.	CASSRQVMNTEAFF	TGTGCCAGCAGCAGACAGGTAATGAACACTGAAGCTTTCTTT
TRBV27	TRBJ2-7	16	TRBD2	.	CASSGDSGRALYEQYF	TGTGCCAGCAGTGGAGATAGCGGGAGGGCCCTCTACGAGCAGTACTTC
TRBV28	TRBJ2-7	12	TRBD2	.	CASRRTSYEQYF	TGTGCCAGCAGACGGACTAGCTACGAGCAGTACTTC
TRBV11-2	TRBJ2-1	14	.	few	CASSLGSRSNEQFF	TGTGCCAGCAGCCTAGGGTCGAGAAGCAATGAGCAGTTCTTC
TRBV7-2	TRBJ1-1	14	.	.	CASSLSVQDTEAFF	TGTGCCAGCAGCTTATCCGTACAGGACACTGAAGCTTTCTTT